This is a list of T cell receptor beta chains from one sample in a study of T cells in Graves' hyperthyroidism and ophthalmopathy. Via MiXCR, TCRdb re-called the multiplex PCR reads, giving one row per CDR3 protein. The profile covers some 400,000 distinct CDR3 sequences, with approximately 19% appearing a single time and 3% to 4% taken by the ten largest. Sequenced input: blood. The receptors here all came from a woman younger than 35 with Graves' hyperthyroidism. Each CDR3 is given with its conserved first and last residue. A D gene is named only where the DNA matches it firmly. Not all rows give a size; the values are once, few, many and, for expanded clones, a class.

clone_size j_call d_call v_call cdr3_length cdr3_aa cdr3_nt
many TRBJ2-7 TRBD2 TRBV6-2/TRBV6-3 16 CASSYSSLAGGYEQYF TGTGCCAGCAGTTACTCGAGCCTAGCGGGGGGATACGAGCAGTACTTC
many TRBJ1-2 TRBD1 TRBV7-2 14 CASSPLGTGGGYTF TGTGCCAGCAGCCCTCTCGGGACAGGGGGTGGCTACACCTTC
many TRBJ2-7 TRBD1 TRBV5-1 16 CASSPGTGDPHYEQYF TGCGCCAGCAGCCCCGGGACAGGGGACCCCCACTACGAGCAGTACTTC
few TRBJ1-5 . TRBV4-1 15 CASATWGGSNQPQHF TGCGCCAGCGCCACCTGGGGCGGCAGCAATCAGCCCCAGCATTTT
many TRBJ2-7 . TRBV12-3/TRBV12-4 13 CASSLVRAYEQYF TGTGCCAGCAGTTTGGTCAGGGCTTACGAGCAGTACTTC
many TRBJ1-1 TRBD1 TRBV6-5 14 CASSYRVWTGEAFF TGTGCCAGCAGTTACCGAGTCTGGACAGGCGAAGCTTTCTTT
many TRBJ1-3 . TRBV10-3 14 CAISESMGGNTIYF TGTGCCATCAGTGAGTCGATGGGAGGAAACACCATATATTTT
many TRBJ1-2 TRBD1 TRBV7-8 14 CASSHGQDGYGYTF TGTGCCAGCAGCCACGGACAGGACGGCTATGGCTACACCTTC
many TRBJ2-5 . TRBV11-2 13 CASTIVRGETQYF TGTGCCAGCACCATAGTTAGGGGGGAGACCCAGTACTTC
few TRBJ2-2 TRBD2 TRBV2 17 CASSALAGSGNTGELFF TGTGCCAGCAGTGCCCTAGCGGGGAGCGGGAACACCGGGGAGCTGTTTTTT
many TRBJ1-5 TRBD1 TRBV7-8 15 CASGRDRAGNQPQHF TGTGCCAGCGGAAGAGACAGGGCCGGCAATCAGCCCCAGCATTTT
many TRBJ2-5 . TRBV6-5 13 CASSYWGYETQYF TGTGCCAGCAGTTACTGGGGGTATGAGACCCAGTACTTC
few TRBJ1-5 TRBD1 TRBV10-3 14 CATEDRDWAQPQHF TGTGCCACCGAGGACAGGGATTGGGCTCAGCCCCAGCATTTT
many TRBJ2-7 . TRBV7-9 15 CASSSTQFSDDEQYF TGTGCCAGCAGCTCAACTCAGTTTTCCGACGACGAGCAGTACTTC
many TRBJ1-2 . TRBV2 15 CASSELDSLNYGYTF TGTGCCAGCAGTGAACTCGACAGCCTTAACTATGGCTACACCTTC
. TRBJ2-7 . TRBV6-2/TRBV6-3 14 CASSLRQLHYEQYF TGTGCCAGCAGTCTCCGACAGTTACATTACGAGCAGTACTTC
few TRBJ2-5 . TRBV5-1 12 CASSGIQETQYF TGCGCCAGCAGCGGAATACAAGAGACCCAGTACTTC
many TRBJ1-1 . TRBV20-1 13 CSAREGGNTEAFF TGCAGTGCTAGAGAAGGGGGGAACACTGAAGCTTTCTTT
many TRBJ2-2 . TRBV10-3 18 CAISDVVSGTSNTGELFF TGTGCCATCAGTGACGTTGTTAGCGGAACCTCGAACACCGGGGAGCTGTTTTTT
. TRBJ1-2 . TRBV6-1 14 CASTAVGVTYGYTF TGTGCCAGCACGGCGGTGGGGGTTACCTATGGCTACACCTTC
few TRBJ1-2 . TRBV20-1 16 CSASRGSSGGASGYTF TGCAGTGCTAGCAGGGGCAGCTCTGGGGGCGCAAGTGGCTACACCTTC
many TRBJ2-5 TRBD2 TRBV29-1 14 CSVQGGGNQETQYF TGCAGCGTTCAAGGCGGGGGAAACCAAGAGACCCAGTACTTC
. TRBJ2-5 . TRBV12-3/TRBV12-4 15 CASSLSGWERETQYF TGTGCCAGCAGCTTAAGCGGGTGGGAACGGGAGACCCAGTACTTC
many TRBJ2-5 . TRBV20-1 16 CSARVPRGAWQETQYF TGCAGTGCTAGGGTCCCCCGGGGGGCCTGGCAAGAGACCCAGTACTTC
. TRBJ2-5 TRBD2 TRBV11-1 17 CACSTSGTSAGKETQYF TGTGCCTGCAGTACCTCCGGGACTAGCGCCGGGAAGGAGACCCAGTACTTC
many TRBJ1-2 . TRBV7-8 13 CASSYRADYGYTF TGTGCCAGCAGCTATCGGGCTGACTATGGCTACACCTTC
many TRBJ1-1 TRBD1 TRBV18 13 CASSPDRRTEAFF TGTGCCAGCTCACCGGACAGGAGGACTGAAGCTTTCTTT
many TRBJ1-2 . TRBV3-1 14 CASQLGQGVYGYTF TGTGCCAGCCAACTCGGGCAGGGTGTATATGGCTACACCTTC
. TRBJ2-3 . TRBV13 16 CASSFRAERRTDTQYF TGTGCCAGCAGCTTCCGGGCGGAGCGGAGAACAGATACGCAGTATTTT
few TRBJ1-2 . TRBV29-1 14 CSVDDIQSLGGYTF TGCAGCGTCGACGACATACAGTCCCTAGGTGGCTACACCTTC
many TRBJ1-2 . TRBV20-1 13 CSAGTTGSGGYTF TGCAGTGCTGGCACCACAGGGTCGGGGGGCTACACCTTC
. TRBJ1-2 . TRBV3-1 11 CASSQGIYYTF TGTGCCAGCAGCCAGGGAATCTACTACACCTTC
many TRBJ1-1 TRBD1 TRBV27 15 CASSLSPTGEAEAFF TGTGCCAGCAGTTTATCGCCGACAGGGGAGGCTGAAGCTTTCTTT
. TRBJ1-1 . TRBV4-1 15 CASSHPGTGNTEAFF TGCGCCAGCAGCCATCCCGGGACGGGGAACACTGAAGCTTTCTTT
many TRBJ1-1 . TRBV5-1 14 CASSLATGNTEAFF TGCGCCAGCAGCTTAGCGACAGGGAACACTGAAGCTTTCTTT
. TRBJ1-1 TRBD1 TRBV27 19 CASSLYPPFMDRANTEAFF TGTGCCAGCAGTTTATACCCTCCATTCATGGACAGGGCAAACACTGAAGCTTTCTTT
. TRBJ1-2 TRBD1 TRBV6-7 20 CASSYFAGDEYRDRGTGYTF TGTGCCAGCAGTTACTTTGCGGGCGATGAGTACCGGGACAGGGGGACTGGCTACACCTTC
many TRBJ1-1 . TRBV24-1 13 CATSGGGRTEAFF TGTGCCACCAGTGGTGGGGGGCGCACTGAAGCTTTCTTT
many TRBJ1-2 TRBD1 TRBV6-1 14 CASSGRTGGYGYTF TGTGCCAGCAGTGGTCGGACAGGGGGCTATGGCTACACCTTC
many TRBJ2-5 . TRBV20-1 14 CSARVRTGTETQYF TGCAGTGCTAGAGTGAGGACGGGGACAGAGACCCAGTACTTC